Listed below are T cell receptor beta chains from one sample, sequenced in a study of long-term antiretroviral therapy in people with HIV. Clones were read by immunoSEQ multiplex PCR, and TCRdb kept only the in-frame ones, dropping some. Of tens of thousands of clones in the sample, around 86% were seen once. The sample in question was unsorted PBMCs, obtained 0.1 years before starting antiretroviral therapy. Receptor source: a woman in her fifties or sixties with HIV. Both conserved end residues are trimmed from each CDR3. Each record gives: D gene, J gene, V gene, CDR3 protein. The D gene is left open where the match is weak.

.	TRBJ1-5	TRBV4-3	ASSQEPGRVLFCNQPQH
.	TRBJ2-7	TRBV5-1	ASSLGHEQY
.	TRBJ2-1	TRBV7-9	ASSFVGGRNEQF
TRBD1	TRBJ2-7	TRBV10-3	AISRDRGGEQY
.	TRBJ1-2	TRBV21-1	ASSEITTGKSRYGYT
TRBD1	TRBJ1-1	TRBV10-3	AIAGTGDTEAF
TRBD2	TRBJ2-2	TRBV7-3	ASSQVRGGHTGELF
.	TRBJ1-1	TRBV2	ANSLANTEAF
TRBD1	TRBJ1-2	TRBV7-2	ASSSQTGNYGYT
.	TRBJ1-1	TRBV30	AWRNKNTEAF
.	TRBJ2-7	TRBV5-1	ASSTDRVGLGQY
TRBD1	TRBJ2-3	TRBV5-1	ASSSSGQGVADTQY
.	TRBJ2-7	TRBV6-1	ASSVLGGPAYEQY
TRBD1	TRBJ1-1	TRBV7-2	ASSLKQGMNTEAF
.	TRBJ2-7	TRBV4-1	ASSQPWAVPYEQY
TRBD2	TRBJ2-3	TRBV30	AWSLGGGADTQY
.	TRBJ1-2	TRBV6-1	ASSESWGSYGYT
.	TRBJ2-5	TRBV6-5	ASSQLGTQY
TRBD1	TRBJ2-2	TRBV4-2	ASSPTGLNTGELF
.	TRBJ1-6	TRBV18	ASSPTAGRDSPLH
TRBD1	TRBJ2-6	TRBV28	ASSPPQGAGGANVLT
.	TRBJ1-3	TRBV6-1	ASISPGNTIY